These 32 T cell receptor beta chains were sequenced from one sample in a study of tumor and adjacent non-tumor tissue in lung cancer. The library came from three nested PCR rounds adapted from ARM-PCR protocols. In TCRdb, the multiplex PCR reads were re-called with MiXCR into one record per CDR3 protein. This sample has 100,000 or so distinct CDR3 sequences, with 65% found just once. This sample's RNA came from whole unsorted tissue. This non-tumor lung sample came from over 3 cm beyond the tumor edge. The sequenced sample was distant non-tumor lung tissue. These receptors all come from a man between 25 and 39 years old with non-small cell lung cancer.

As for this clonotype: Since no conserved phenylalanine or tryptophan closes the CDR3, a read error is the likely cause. DNA for the CDR3: TGTACCAGCAGTGTGGGGAACATCGGGGAGCTGTTTTTA. This sequence encodes CTSSVGNIGELFL. The J gene is TRBJ2-2, the V gene TRBV6-2 or TRBV6-3, with D unclear. This CDR3 has 13 amino acids. From germline, CDR1 is MNHEY and CDR2 SVGEGT.

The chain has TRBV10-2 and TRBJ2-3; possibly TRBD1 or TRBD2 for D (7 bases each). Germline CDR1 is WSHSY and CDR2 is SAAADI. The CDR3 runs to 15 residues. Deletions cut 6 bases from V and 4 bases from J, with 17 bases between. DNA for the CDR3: TGCGCCAGCAGCATCGACAGGGAGGGGGCAGATACGCAGTATTTT. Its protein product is CASSIDREGADTQYF.

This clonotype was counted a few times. The CDR3 coding sequence is TGTGCCAGCAGCCAGAGAATCTTCTCCTATAATTCACCCCTCCACTTT. The encoded protein is CASSQRIFSYNSPLHF. V gene TRBV14 combines with J gene TRBJ1-6, with D unresolved. V shed 3 bases and J shed 0 bases, with 9 bases lying between them. The length of the CDR3 is 16 residues. CDR1 is SGHDN and CDR2 is FVKESK in the germline V gene.

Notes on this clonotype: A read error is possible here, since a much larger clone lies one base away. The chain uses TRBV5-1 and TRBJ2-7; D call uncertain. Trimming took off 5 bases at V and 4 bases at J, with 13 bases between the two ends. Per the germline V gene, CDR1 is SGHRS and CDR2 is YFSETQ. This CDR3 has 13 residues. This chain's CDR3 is CASREPSAYEQYF. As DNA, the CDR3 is TGCGCCAGCAGGGAGCCAAGCGCATACGAGCAGTACTTC.

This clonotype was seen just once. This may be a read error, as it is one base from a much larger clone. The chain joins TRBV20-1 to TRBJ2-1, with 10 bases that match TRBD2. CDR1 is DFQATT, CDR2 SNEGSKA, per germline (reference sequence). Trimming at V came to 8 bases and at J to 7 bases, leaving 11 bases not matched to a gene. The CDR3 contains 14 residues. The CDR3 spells CSTPSSGSSNEQFF. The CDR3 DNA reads TGCAGTACCCCTTCTAGCGGGAGTTCTAATGAGCAGTTCTTC.

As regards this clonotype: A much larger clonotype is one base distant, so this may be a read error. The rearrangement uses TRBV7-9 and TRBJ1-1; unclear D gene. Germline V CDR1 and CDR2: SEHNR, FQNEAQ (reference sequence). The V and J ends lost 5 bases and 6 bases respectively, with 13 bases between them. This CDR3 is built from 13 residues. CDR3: CASSPNGDPEAFF. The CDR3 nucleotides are TGTGCCAGCAGCCCCAACGGCGATCCTGAAGCTTTCTTT.

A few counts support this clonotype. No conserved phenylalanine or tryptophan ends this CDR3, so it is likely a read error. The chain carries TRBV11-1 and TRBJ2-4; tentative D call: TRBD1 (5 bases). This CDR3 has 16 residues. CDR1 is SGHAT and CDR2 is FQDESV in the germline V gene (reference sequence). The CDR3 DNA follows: TGTGCTAGCACCCATTCAGGCAGGGCGACCAAAAACATTCAGTACTTG. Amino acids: CASTHSGRATKNIQYL.

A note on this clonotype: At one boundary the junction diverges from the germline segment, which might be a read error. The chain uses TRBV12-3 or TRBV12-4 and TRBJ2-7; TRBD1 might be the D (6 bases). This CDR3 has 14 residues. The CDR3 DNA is TGCGCCGGCAGTTCCTCGGACAGCTGCTACGAGCAGTACTTC. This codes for CAGSSSDSCYEQYF.

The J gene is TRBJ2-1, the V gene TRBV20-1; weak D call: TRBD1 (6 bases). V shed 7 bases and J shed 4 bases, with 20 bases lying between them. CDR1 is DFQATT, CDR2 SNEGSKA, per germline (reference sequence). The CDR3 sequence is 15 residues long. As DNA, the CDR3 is TGCAGTGTTAGTGATCTGGGGGCCGATTACAATGAGCAGTTCTTC. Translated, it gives CSVSDLGADYNEQFF.

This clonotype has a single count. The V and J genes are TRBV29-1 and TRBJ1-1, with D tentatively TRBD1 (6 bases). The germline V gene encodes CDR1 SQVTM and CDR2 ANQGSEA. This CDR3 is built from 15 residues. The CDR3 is CNIVFGLGGFDEAFF. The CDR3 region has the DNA TGCAACATTGTGTTTGGGTTAGGGGGATTTGATGAAGCTTTCTTT.

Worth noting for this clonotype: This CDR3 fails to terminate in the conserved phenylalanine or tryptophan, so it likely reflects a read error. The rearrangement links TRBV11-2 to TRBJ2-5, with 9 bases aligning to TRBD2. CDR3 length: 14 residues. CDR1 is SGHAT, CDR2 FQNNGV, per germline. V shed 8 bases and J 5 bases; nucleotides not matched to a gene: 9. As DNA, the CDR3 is TGTGCCAGCGGCCGTGAGGCGGGAGGGGAGACCCAGTACATC. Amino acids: CASGREAGGETQYI.

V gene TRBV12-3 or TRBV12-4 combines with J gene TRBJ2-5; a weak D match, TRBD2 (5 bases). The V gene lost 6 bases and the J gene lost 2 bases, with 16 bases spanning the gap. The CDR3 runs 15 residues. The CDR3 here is CASSLPEESQETQYF. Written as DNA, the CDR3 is TGTGCCAGCAGCTTACCGGAGGAGTCACAAGAGACCCAGTACTTC.

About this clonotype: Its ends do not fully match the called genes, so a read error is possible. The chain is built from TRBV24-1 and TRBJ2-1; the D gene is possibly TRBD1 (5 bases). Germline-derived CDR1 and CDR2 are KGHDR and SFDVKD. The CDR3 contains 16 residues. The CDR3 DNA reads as TGTGTCACCAGTGTCCTAGGGGAAACATTACAGAATGAGCAGTTCTTC. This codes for CVTSVLGETLQNEQFF.

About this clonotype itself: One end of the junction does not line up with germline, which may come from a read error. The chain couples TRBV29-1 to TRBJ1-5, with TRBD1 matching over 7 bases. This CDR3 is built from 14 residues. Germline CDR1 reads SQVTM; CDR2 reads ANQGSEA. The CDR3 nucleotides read TGCAGCATTGCACAGGGGCGCAACAATCAGCCTCAGCATTTT. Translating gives CSIAQGRNNQPQHF.

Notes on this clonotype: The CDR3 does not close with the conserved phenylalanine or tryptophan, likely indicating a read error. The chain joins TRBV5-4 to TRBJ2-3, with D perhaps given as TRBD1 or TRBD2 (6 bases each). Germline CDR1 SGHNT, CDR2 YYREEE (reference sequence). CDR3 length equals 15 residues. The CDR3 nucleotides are TGTGACAGCAGCCGAGGGGGGTCGAGCACAGATACGCAGTATCTT. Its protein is CDSSRGGSSTDTQYL.

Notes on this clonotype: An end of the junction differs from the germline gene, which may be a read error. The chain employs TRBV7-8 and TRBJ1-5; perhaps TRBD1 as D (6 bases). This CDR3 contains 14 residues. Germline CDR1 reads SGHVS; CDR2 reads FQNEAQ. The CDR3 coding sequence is TGTGTCAGCAGCCCACAGGGAGACATTCAACCCCAGCATTTT. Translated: CVSSPQGDIQPQHF. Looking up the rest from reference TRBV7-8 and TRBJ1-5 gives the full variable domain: GAGVSQSPRYKVAKRGQDVALRCDPISGHVSLFWYQQALGQGPEFLTYFQNEAQLDKSGLPSDRFFAERPEGSVSTLKIQRTQQEDSAVYLCVSSPQGDIQPQHFGDGTRLSIL.

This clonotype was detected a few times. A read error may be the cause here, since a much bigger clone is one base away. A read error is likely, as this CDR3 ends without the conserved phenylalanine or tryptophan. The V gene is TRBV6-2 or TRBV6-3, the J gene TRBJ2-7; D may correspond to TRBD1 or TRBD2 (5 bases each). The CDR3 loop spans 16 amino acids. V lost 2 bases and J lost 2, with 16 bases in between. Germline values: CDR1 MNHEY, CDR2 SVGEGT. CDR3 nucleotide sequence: TGTGCCAGCAGTTACGGGGGTCGGAGCCAGACCTACGAGCAGTACTTG. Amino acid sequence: CASSYGGRSQTYEQYL.

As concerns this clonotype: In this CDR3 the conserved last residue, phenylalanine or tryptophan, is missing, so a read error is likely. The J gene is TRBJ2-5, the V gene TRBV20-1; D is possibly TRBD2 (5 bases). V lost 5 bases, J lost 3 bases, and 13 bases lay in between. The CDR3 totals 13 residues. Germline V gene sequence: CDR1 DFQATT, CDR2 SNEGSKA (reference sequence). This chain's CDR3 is CSAPRSGKETQYL. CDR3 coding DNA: TGCAGTGCTCCCCGGTCCGGGAAAGAGACCCAGTACTTA.

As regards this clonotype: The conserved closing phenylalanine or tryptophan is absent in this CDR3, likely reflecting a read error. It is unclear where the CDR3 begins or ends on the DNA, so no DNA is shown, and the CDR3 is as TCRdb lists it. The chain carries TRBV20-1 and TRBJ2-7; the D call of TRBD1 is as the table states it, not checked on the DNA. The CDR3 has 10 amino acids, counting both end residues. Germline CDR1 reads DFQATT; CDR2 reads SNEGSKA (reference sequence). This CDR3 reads CSASRQGVYI.

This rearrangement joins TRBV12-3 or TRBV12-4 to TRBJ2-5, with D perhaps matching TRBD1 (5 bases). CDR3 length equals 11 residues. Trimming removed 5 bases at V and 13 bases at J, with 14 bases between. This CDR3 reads CASSLTEIRYF. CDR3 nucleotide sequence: TGTGCCAGCAGTCTGACAGAGATCCGGTACTTC.

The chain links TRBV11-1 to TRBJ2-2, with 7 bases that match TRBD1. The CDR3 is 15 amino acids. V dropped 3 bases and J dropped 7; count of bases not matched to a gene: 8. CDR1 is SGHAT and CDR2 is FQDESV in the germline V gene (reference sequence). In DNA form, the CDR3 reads TGTGCCAGCAGCTTGTACAGGGGCGTAAGCGGGGAGCTGTTTTTT. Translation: CASSLYRGVSGELFF.

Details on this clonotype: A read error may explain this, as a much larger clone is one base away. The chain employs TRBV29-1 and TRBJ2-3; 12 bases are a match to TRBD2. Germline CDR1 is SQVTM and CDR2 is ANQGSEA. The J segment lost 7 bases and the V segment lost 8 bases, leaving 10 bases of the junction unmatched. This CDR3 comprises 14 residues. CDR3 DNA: TGCAGCTTCCGACTAGCGGGAGATGAGTATACGCAGTATTTT. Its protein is CSFRLAGDEYTQYF.

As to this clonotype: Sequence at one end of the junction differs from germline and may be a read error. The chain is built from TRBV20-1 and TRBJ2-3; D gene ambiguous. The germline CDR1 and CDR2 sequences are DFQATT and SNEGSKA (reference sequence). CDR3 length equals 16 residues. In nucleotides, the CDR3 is TGCGGTGCTAGAGATGAGCAGCAGGACCCGCTGGGTACGCAGTATTTT. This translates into CGARDEQQDPLGTQYF.

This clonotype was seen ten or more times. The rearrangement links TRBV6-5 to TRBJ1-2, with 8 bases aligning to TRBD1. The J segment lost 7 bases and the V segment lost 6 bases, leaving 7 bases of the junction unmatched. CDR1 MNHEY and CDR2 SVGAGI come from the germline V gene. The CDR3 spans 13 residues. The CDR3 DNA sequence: TGTGCCAGCAGACCTACCGGGACAGGTGGCTACACCTTC. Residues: CASRPTGTGGYTF.

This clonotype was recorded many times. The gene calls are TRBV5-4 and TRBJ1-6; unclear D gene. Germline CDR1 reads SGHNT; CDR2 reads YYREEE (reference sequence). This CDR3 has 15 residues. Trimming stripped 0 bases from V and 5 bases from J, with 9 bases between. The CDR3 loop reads CASSLDSRNNSPLHF. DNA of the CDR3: TGTGCCAGCAGCTTGGACAGCCGAAATAATTCACCCCTCCACTTT.

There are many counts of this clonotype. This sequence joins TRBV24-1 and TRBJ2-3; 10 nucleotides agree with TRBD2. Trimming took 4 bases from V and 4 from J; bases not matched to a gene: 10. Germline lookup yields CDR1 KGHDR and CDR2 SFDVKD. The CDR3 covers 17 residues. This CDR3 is CATSDYSSGRRSDTQYF. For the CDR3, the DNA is TGTGCCACCAGTGACTACAGTAGCGGGAGGAGGTCAGATACGCAGTATTTT.

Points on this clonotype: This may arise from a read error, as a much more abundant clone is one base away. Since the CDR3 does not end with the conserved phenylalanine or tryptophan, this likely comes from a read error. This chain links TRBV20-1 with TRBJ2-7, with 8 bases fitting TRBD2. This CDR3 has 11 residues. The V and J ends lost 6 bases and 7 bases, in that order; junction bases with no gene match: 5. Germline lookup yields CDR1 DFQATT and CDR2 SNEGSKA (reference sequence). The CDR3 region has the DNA TGCAGTGCCGCGGGGGGCGAGGAGCAGTACCTC. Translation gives CSAAGGEEQYL.

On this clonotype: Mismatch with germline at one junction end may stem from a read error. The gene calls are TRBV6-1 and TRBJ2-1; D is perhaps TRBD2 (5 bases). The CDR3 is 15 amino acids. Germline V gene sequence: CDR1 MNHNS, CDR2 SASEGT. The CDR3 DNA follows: TGTGCCAGCAGGCACAGTAGCGAGGCCTACAATGAACAGTTCTTC. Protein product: CASRHSSEAYNEQFF.

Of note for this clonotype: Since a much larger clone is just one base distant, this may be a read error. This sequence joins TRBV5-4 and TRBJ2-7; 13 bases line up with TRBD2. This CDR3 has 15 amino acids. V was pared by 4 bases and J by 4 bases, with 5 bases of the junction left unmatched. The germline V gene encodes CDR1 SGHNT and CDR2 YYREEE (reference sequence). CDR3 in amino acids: CASSHQLAGGYEQYF. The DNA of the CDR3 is TGTGCCAGCAGCCATCAACTAGCGGGGGGGTACGAGCAGTACTTC.

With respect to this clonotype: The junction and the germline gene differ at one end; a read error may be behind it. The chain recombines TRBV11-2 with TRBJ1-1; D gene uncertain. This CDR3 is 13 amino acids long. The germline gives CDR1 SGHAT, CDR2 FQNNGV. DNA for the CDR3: TGTGCCAGCAGGCCAACTGATAACACTGAAGCATTCTTT. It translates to CASRPTDNTEAFF.

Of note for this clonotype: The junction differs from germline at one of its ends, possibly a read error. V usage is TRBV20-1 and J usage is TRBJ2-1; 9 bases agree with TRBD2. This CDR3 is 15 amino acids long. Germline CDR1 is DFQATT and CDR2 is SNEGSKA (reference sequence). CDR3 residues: CSALTWTSVLHEQSF. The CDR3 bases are TGCAGCGCCCTGACCTGGACTAGCGTTCTCCATGAGCAGTCCTTC.

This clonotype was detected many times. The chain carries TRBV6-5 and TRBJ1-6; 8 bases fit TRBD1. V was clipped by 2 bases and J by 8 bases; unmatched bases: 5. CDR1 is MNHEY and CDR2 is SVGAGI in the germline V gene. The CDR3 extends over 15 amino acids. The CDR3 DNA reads TGTGCCAGCAGTTACACGACAGGGGATGATTCACCCCTCCACTTT. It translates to CASSYTTGDDSPLHF.